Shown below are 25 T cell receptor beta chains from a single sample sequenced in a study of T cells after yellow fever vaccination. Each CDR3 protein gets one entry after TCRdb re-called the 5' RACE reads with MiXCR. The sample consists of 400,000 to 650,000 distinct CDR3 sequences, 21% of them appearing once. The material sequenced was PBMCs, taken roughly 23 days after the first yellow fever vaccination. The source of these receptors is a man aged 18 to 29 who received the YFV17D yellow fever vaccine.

CDR3 sequence reads: CASSNRYPTPGDTQYF. CDR3 in DNA: TGTGCCAGTAGTAACCGATACCCGACCCCTGGAGATACGCAGTATTTT. This rearrangement joins TRBV19 to TRBJ2-3; D call uncertain. The CDR3 has 16 residues. V was clipped by 4 bases and J by 5 bases, with 19 bases between them. The germline CDR1 and CDR2 sequences are LNHDA and SQIVND (reference sequence).

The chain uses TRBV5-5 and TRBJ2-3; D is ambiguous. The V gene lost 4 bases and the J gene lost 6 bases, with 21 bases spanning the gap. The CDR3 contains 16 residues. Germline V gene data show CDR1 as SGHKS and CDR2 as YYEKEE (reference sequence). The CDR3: CASSGPLAMPHDTQYF. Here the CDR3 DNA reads TGTGCCAGCAGCGGTCCGTTAGCCATGCCACACGATACGCAGTATTTT.

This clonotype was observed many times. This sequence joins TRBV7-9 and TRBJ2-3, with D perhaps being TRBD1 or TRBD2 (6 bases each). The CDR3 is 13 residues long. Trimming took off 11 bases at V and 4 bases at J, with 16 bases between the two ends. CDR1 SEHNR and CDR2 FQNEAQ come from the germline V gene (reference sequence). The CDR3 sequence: CAHSGGWADTQYF. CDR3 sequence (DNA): TGTGCCCATTCCGGGGGCTGGGCAGATACGCAGTATTTT.

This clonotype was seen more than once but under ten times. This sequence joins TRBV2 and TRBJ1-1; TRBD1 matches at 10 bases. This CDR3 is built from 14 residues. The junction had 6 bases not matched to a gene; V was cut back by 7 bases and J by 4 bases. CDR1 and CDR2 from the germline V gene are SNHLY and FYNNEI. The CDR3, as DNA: TGTGCCAGCACGACAGGGGGCGCGGGCACTGAAGCTTTCTTT. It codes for CASTTGGAGTEAFF. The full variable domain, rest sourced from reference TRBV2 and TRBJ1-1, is EPEVTQTPSHQVTQMGQEVILRCVPISNHLYFYWYRQILGQKVEFLVSFYNNEISEKSEIFDDQFSVERPDGSNFTLKIRSTKLEDSAMYFCASTTGGAGTEAFFGQGTRLTVV.

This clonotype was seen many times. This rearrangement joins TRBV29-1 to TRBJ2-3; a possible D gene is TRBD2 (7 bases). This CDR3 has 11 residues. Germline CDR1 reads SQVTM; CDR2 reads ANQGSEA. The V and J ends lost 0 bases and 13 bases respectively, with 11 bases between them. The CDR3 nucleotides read TGCAGCGTTGAAGACGGGGGGCCCAAGTATTTT. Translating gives CSVEDGGPKYF.

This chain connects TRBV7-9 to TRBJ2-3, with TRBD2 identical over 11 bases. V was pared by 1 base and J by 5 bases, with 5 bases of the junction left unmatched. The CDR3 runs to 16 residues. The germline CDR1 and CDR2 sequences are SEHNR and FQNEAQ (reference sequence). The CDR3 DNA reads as TGTGCCAGCAGCTTAGTTAGCGGGGGGGCAAGAGATACGCAGTATTTT. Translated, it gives CASSLVSGGARDTQYF.

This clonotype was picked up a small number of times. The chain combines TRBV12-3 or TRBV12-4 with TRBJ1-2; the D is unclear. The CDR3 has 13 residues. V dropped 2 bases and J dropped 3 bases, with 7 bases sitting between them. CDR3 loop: CASSLRRDYGYTF. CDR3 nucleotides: TGTGCCAGCAGTTTAAGACGGGACTATGGCTACACCTTC.

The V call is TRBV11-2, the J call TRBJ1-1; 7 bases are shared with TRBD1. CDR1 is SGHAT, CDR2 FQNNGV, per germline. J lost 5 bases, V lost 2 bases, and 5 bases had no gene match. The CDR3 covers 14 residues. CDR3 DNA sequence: TGTGCCAGCAGCTTACCCCCAGGGGGGACTGAAGCTTTCTTT. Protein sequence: CASSLPPGGTEAFF.

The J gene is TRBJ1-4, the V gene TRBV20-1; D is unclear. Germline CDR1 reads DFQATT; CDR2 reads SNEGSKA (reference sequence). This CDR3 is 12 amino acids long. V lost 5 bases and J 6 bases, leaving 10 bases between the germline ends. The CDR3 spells CSAGRTDEKLFF. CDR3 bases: TGCAGTGCTGGCAGGACGGATGAAAAACTGTTTTTT.

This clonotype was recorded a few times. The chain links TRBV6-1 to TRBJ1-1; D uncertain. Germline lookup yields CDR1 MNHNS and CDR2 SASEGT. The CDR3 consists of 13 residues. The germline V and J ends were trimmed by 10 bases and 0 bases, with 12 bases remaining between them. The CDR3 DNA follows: TGTGCCACCCGGAGAGGCATGAACACTGAAGCTTTCTTT. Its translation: CATRRGMNTEAFF.

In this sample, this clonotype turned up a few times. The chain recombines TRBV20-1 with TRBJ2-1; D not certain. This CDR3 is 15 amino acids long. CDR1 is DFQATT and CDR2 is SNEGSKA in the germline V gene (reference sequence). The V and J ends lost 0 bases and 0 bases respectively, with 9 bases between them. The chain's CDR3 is CSARDRRSSYNEQFF. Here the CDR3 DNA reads TGCAGTGCTAGAGATAGGCGGAGCTCCTACAATGAGCAGTTCTTC.

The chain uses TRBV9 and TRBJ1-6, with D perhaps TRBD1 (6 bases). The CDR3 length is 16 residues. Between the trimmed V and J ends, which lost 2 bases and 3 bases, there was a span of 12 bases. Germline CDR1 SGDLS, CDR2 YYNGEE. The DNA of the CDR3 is TGTGCCAGCAGCGTCAACCCCAGGGGCTATAATTCACCCCTCCACTTT. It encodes CASSVNPRGYNSPLHF.

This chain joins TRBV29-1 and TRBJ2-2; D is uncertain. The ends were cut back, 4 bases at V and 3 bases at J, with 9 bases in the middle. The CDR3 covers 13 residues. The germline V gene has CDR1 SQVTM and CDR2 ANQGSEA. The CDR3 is CSVAEMHTGELFF. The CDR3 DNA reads TGCAGCGTTGCAGAAATGCACACCGGGGAGCTGTTTTTT.

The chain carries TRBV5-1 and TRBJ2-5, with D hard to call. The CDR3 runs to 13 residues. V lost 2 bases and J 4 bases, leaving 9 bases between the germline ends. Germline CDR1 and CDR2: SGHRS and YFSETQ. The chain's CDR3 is CASSFGSPETQYF. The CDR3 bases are TGCGCCAGCAGCTTTGGCTCGCCAGAGACCCAGTACTTC.

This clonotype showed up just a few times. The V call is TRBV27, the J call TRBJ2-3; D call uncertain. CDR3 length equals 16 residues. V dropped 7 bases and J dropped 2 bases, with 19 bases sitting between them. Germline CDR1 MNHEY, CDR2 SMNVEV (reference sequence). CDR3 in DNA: TGTGCCAGCAACTCCCTCGGAGCAGGCCTCACAGATACGCAGTATTTT. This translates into CASNSLGAGLTDTQYF.

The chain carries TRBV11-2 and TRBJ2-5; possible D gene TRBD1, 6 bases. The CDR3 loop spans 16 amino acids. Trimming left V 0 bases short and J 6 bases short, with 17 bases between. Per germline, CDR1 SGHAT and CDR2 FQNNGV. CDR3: CASSLDPGTWVKTQYF. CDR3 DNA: TGTGCCAGCAGCTTAGATCCTGGGACATGGGTTAAGACCCAGTACTTC.

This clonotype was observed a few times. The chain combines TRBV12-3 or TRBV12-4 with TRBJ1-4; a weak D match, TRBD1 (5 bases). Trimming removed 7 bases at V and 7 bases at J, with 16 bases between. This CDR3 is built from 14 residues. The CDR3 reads CASTFLGGSEKLFF. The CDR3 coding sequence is TGTGCCAGCACCTTCCTCGGGGGAAGTGAAAAACTGTTTTTT.

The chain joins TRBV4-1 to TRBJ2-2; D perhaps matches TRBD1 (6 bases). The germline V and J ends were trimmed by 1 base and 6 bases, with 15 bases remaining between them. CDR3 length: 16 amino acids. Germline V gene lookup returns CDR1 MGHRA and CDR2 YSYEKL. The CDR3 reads CASSQGQGIKAGELFF. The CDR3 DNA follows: TGCGCCAGCAGCCAAGGGCAGGGGATAAAGGCCGGGGAGCTGTTTTTT.

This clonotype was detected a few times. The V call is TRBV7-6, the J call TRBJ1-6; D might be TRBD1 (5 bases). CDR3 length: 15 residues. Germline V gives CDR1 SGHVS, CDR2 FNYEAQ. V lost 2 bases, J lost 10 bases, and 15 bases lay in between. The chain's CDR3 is CASSLSAWQGSPLHF. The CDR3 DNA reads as TGTGCCAGCAGCTTAAGTGCGTGGCAGGGCTCACCCCTCCACTTT. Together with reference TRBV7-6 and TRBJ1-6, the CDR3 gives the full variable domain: GAGVSQSPRYKVTKRGQDVALRCDPISGHVSLYWYRQALGQGPEFLTYFNYEAQQDKSGLPNDRFSAERPEGSISTLTIQRTEQRDSAMYRCASSLSAWQGSPLHFGNGTRLTVT.

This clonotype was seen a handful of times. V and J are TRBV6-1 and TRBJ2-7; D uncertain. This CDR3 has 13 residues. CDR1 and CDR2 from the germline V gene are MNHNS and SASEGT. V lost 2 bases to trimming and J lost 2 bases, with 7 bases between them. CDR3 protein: CASSERDAYEQYF. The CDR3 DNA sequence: TGTGCCAGCAGTGAAAGAGACGCCTACGAGCAGTACTTC.

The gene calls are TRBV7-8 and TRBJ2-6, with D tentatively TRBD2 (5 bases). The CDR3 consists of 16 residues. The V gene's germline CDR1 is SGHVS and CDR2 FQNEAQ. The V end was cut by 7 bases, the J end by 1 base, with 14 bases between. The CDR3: CASTPGAGSGANVLTF. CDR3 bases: TGTGCCAGCACCCCCGGTGCGGGTTCTGGGGCCAACGTCCTGACTTTC. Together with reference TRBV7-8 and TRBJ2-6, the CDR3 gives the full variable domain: GAGVSQSPRYKVAKRGQDVALRCDPISGHVSLFWYQQALGQGPEFLTYFQNEAQLDKSGLPSDRFFAERPEGSVSTLKIQRTQQEDSAVYLCASTPGAGSGANVLTFGAGSRLTVL.

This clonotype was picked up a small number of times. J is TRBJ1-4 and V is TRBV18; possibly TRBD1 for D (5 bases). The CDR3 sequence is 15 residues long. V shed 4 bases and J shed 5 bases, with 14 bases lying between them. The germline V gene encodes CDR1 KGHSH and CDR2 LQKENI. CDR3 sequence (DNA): TGTGCCAGCTCACGTCCCGGGACGGGAAATGAAAAACTGTTTTTT. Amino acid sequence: CASSRPGTGNEKLFF. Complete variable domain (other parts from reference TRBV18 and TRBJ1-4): NAGVMQNPRHLVRRRGQEARLRCSPMKGHSHVYWYRQLPEEGLKFMVYLQKENIIDESGMPKERFSAEFPKEGPSILRIQQVVRGDSAAYFCASSRPGTGNEKLFFGSGTQLSVL.

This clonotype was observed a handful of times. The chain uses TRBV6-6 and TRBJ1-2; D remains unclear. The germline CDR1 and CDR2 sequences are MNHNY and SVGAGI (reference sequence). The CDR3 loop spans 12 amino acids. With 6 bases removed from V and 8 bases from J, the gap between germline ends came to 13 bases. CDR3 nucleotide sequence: TGTGCCAGCAGCAATCCCTCAAGGGGCTACACCTTC. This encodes CASSNPSRGYTF.

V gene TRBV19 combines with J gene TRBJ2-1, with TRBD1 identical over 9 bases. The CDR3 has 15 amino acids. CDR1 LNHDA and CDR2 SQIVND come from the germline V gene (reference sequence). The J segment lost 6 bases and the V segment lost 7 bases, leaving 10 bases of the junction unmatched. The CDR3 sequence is CASIRTGVGFNEQFF. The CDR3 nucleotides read TGTGCCAGTATCAGGACAGGGGTGGGTTTCAATGAGCAGTTCTTC.

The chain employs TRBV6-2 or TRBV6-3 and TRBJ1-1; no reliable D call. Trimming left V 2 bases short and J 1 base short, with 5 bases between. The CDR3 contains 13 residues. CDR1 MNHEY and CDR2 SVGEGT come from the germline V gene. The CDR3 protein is CASSYIANTEAFF. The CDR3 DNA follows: TGTGCCAGCAGTTACATCGCGAACACTGAAGCTTTCTTT.